This TCR beta chain is drawn from a study of CD8+CD57+ T cells in acquired aplastic anemia. Overall study results and limits: Both patients and controls carried the same twenty-nine CD8+ CDR3 sequences.

The V gene end was trimmed by 1 base and the J gene end by 9 bases; junction bases not matched to a gene: 6. Germline CDR1 and CDR2: SGHTS and YDEGEE. The CDR3 runs 15 residues. Template material for TCR beta VDJ and CDR3 profiling consisted of genomic DNA. One entry per CDR3 protein, called by TCRdb with MiXCR from the reads. This table holds around 180,000 distinct CDR3 sequences, about three fifths found once. This clonotype showed up many times. The antigen is unknown. Source material: sorted CD4+, CD8+, or CD8+CD57+ T cells (not recorded which) from PBMCs. The TCR originated in a human donor in good health. The V call is TRBV5-8, the J call TRBJ2-1, with 11 bases identical to TRBD2. In nucleotides, the CDR3 is TGTGCCAGCAGCTTGACGGGACTAGCGGTAGGTGAGCAGTTCTTC. Translated, it gives CASSLTGLAVGEQFF.